Below, 15 T cell receptor beta chains from the same sample are listed, as sequenced in a study of shared clonotypes between healthy human individuals. The table came from immunoSEQ multiplex PCR; TCRdb's copy has only in-frame clones and leaves some out. This table holds about 1.1 million clones, 78% found once. The sample consisted of memory CD4+ T cells from PBMCs. Regarding subset: CD45RA-negative fraction. These receptors were obtained from a young man in good health. Some clones in this sample may be carry-over from other donors' samples.

This sequence joins TRBV10-3 and TRBJ2-1; 8 positions match TRBD2. V was clipped by 3 bases and J by 5 bases; unmatched bases: 12. The CDR3 is 17 amino acids. Germline V gene data show CDR1 as ENHRY and CDR2 as SYGVKD. DNA of the CDR3: TGTGCCATCAGTGACTCGATGGGGCGGGAGGCAGACAATGAGCAGTTCTTC. This codes for CAISDSMGREADNEQFF.

The V gene is TRBV5-5, the J gene TRBJ2-6; 8 nucleotides agree with TRBD1. This CDR3 has 16 amino acids. In germline, CDR1 is SGHKS, CDR2 YYEKEE (reference sequence). V lost 3 bases, J lost 0 bases, and 2 bases stayed unmatched. The CDR3 coding sequence is TGTGCCAGCAGCTCGACAGGGGCCTCTGGGGCCAACGTCCTGACTTTC. Residues: CASSSTGASGANVLTF.

This clone was found once. The rearrangement uses TRBV6-1 and TRBJ1-2; unclear D gene. Trimming pared 6 bases from V and 8 bases from J, leaving 13 bases between. The length of the CDR3 is 12 residues. Germline V gene sequence: CDR1 MNHNS, CDR2 SASEGT. The CDR3 spells CASRASGRGYTF. The CDR3 bases are TGTGCCAGCAGGGCGTCCGGACGAGGCTACACCTTC.

This clone was detected only a few times. V usage is TRBV7-2 and J usage is TRBJ1-2; 10 bases agree with TRBD1. V lost 5 bases to trimming and J lost 8 bases; unmatched junction nucleotides: 11. Germline V gene lookup returns CDR1 SGHTA and CDR2 FQGNSA. CDR3 length: 15 residues. CDR3 DNA sequence: TGTGCCAGCAGCCCTACGGGACAGGGGTTGGCGGGCTACACCTTC. Translating gives CASSPTGQGLAGYTF.

The J gene is TRBJ1-1, the V gene TRBV7-6, with D possibly TRBD1 on 6 matching bases. The CDR3 spans 15 residues. V was shortened by 5 bases and J by 2 bases, with 15 bases between the two germline ends. CDR1 SGHVS and CDR2 FNYEAQ come from the germline V gene. The CDR3 reads CASSVAGQRNTEAFF. The CDR3 DNA follows: TGTGCCAGCAGCGTGGCAGGACAGAGAAACACTGAAGCTTTCTTT.

As concerns this clone: The identical CDR3 is also encoded by other nucleotide sequences in the sample. This sequence joins TRBV5-1 and TRBJ1-3; D gene ambiguous. In germline, CDR1 is SGHRS, CDR2 YFSETQ. Trimming removed 0 bases at V and 0 bases at J, with 7 bases between. CDR3 length: 15 amino acids. The CDR3 nucleotides are TGCGCCAGCAGCTTGGCAGGCAGCTCTGGAAACACCATATATTTT. Residues: CASSLAGSSGNTIYF.

The chain employs TRBV29-1 and TRBJ1-1; D uncertain. With 4 bases removed from V and 1 base from J, the gap between germline ends came to 13 bases. CDR1 and CDR2 from the germline V gene are SQVTM and ANQGSEA. CDR3 length: 14 amino acids. Here the CDR3 DNA reads TGCAGCGTTGTAGGACTGCTGGGGAACACTGAAGCTTTCTTT. It encodes CSVVGLLGNTEAFF. Supplemented by reference TRBV29-1 and TRBJ1-1, the full variable domain reads SAVISQKPSRDICQRGTSLTIQCQVDSQVTMMFWYRQQPGQSLTLIATANQGSEATYESGFVIDKFPISRPNLTFSTLTVSNMSPEDSSIYLCSVVGLLGNTEAFFGQGTRLTVV.

V is TRBV20-1 and J is TRBJ1-1; the D is unclear. The CDR3 is 10 amino acids. V gave up 6 bases and J gave up 5 bases, with 7 bases separating them. Germline V CDR1 and CDR2: DFQATT, SNEGSKA (reference sequence). CDR3: CSATPTEAFF. CDR3 bases: TGCAGTGCGACCCCAACTGAAGCTTTCTTT.

The CDR3 coding sequence is TGTGCCAGCAGTTCACTTGGGACCCAGTACTTC. Protein sequence: CASSSLGTQYF. The J gene is TRBJ2-5, the V gene TRBV6-6; D not resolved. There are 11 residues in the CDR3. With 4 bases removed from V and 7 bases from J, the gap between germline ends came to 7 bases. Germline assignment: CDR1 MNHNY and CDR2 SVGAGI (reference sequence).

This chain's CDR3 is CASSPTGTGGDTQYF. In DNA form, the CDR3 reads TGTGCCAGCAGCCCCACGGGGACAGGGGGTGATACGCAGTATTTT. The chain carries TRBV6-5 and TRBJ2-3, with TRBD1 matching 11 bases. Germline trimming cut 6 bases from V and 6 bases from J; bases unmatched to any gene: 8. Germline loops: CDR1 MNHEY, CDR2 SVGAGI. The CDR3 runs 15 residues.

This clone has just one count. The chain carries TRBV4-2 and TRBJ2-7; D uncertain. The CDR3 loop spans 17 amino acids. CDR1 and CDR2 from the germline V gene are LGHNA and YNFKEQ. Between the trimmed V and J ends, which lost 1 base and 0 bases, there was a span of 16 bases. CDR3 coding DNA: TGTGCCAGCAGCCAAGTTTTCGGCTTCTCGAGCTCCTACGAGCAGTACTTC. Translated, it gives CASSQVFGFSSSYEQYF.

V and J are TRBV18 and TRBJ2-2, with unresolved D. Germline lookup yields CDR1 KGHSH and CDR2 LQKENI. V was clipped by 6 bases and J by 4 bases, with 12 bases between them. The CDR3 runs 14 residues. Here the CDR3 DNA reads TGTGCCAGCTCCCCGGCCCAGAGCACCGGGGAGCTGTTTTTT. Protein product: CASSPAQSTGELFF.

The chain has TRBV5-1 and TRBJ2-3; 8 nucleotides match TRBD2. This CDR3 region has 16 residues. The germline V gene encodes CDR1 SGHRS and CDR2 YFSETQ. The V segment lost 4 bases and the J segment 5 bases; nucleotides outside the gene matches: 12. In DNA, the CDR3 is TGCGCCAGCAGCGACTTTGCGGGAGGCGCCGTAGATACGCAGTATTTT. It codes for CASSDFAGGAVDTQYF.

This sequence joins TRBV7-3 and TRBJ2-3, with a possible D match to TRBD2 (6 bases). Germline V lookup: CDR1 SGHTA, CDR2 FQGTGA. The CDR3 runs 14 residues. The germline V and J ends were trimmed by 2 bases and 5 bases, with 11 bases remaining between them. Here the CDR3 DNA reads TGTGCCAGCAGCTTAGGGGGAGGAAGAGATACGCAGTATTTT. This gives the protein CASSLGGGRDTQYF.

The chain combines TRBV4-2 with TRBJ2-3, with 15 bases matching TRBD2. The V segment lost 1 base and the J segment 4 bases; nucleotides outside the gene matches: 18. This CDR3 contains 22 residues. In germline, CDR1 is LGHNA, CDR2 YNFKEQ. CDR3 DNA sequence: TGTGCCAGCAGCCAAGTACGCTGGGGAGGGGGACTAGCGGGAGGCACCCCAGATACGCAGTATTTT. Its translation is CASSQVRWGGGLAGGTPDTQYF.